These T cell receptor beta chains were read from a single sample in a study of a mutant IDH1 vaccine in newly diagnosed glioma. The protocol was immunoSEQ multiplex PCR, while the TCRdb copy is restricted to in-frame clones and leaves out a portion. The sample consists of about 30,000 clones, more than 65% of them appearing once. The specimen comprised PBMCs, sampled from a glioma patient treated with radiotherapy, temozolomide or both. These TCRs come from a young man with glioma. CDR3s include the opening cysteine and the closing phenylalanine or tryptophan. Each record gives: V gene, D gene, J gene, clone size, CDR3 DNA, CDR3 protein. The D gene is left open where the match is weak. Not all rows give a size; the values are once, few, many and, for expanded clones, a class.

v_call: TRBV15; d_call: TRBD1; j_call: TRBJ2-2; clone_size: -; cdr3_nt: TGTGCCACCAGCCACGCTATAAAGGGACAGGGCACCGGGGAGCTGTTTTTT; cdr3_aa: CATSHAIKGQGTGELFF
v_call: TRBV2; d_call: -; j_call: TRBJ2-3; clone_size: -; cdr3_nt: TGTGCCAGCAGTATGTACAAGAGGGCCTCAGGGGGCACAGATACGCAGTATTTT; cdr3_aa: CASSMYKRASGGTDTQYF
v_call: TRBV27; d_call: -; j_call: TRBJ1-2; clone_size: -; cdr3_nt: TGTGCCAGCAGTTTAGGTACAGGGAACTATGGCTACACCTTC; cdr3_aa: CASSLGTGNYGYTF
v_call: TRBV30; d_call: -; j_call: TRBJ2-7; clone_size: -; cdr3_nt: TGTGCCTGGAGTGTATCTGGGGGCCCCTACGAGCAGTACTTC; cdr3_aa: CAWSVSGGPYEQYF
v_call: TRBV27; d_call: -; j_call: TRBJ2-5; clone_size: -; cdr3_nt: TGTGCCAGCAGTTTCGGCCCGACCGGGAACATAGGGACCCAGTACTTC; cdr3_aa: CASSFGPTGNIGTQYF
v_call: TRBV9; d_call: -; j_call: TRBJ2-5; clone_size: once; cdr3_nt: TGTGCCAGCAGCCCCCAGCAGGGGAGCGGAGAGACCCAGTACTTC; cdr3_aa: CASSPQQGSGETQYF
v_call: TRBV5-1; d_call: -; j_call: TRBJ1-1; clone_size: -; cdr3_nt: TGCGCCAGCACCCTCCAGCAGGGTACCGATGAAGCTTTCTTT; cdr3_aa: CASTLQQGTDEAFF
v_call: TRBV5-1; d_call: -; j_call: TRBJ1-4; clone_size: few; cdr3_nt: TGCGCCAGCAGCTCAGGGGAGCTTGCAACTAATGAAAAACTGTTTTTT; cdr3_aa: CASSSGELATNEKLFF
v_call: TRBV4-1; d_call: TRBD1; j_call: TRBJ1-4; clone_size: -; cdr3_nt: TGCGCCAGCAGCCAAAACGACAGGGAGCGCGAAAAACTGTTTTTT; cdr3_aa: CASSQNDREREKLFF
v_call: TRBV2; d_call: -; j_call: TRBJ2-1; clone_size: -; cdr3_nt: TGTGCCAGCAGTGGACGGGCGGGGAATGAGCAGTTCTTC; cdr3_aa: CASSGRAGNEQFF
v_call: TRBV6-6; d_call: TRBD2; j_call: TRBJ2-3; clone_size: -; cdr3_nt: TGTGCCAGCAGTTACCTTAAGCGGGGCCCCACAGATACGCAGTATTTT; cdr3_aa: CASSYLKRGPTDTQYF
v_call: TRBV2; d_call: -; j_call: TRBJ2-5; clone_size: -; cdr3_nt: TGTGCCAGCGGCCTGGACCAGTACCAAGAGACCCAGTACTTC; cdr3_aa: CASGLDQYQETQYF
v_call: TRBV9; d_call: -; j_call: TRBJ2-2; clone_size: -; cdr3_nt: TGTGCCAGCAGCGTAGGAGCGGTCGGCGGGGAGCTGTTTTTT; cdr3_aa: CASSVGAVGGELFF
v_call: TRBV30; d_call: -; j_call: TRBJ1-3; clone_size: -; cdr3_nt: TGTGCCTGGAGTGTACCCCGGGGCTCGCTGAGCTCTGGAAACACCATATATTTT; cdr3_aa: CAWSVPRGSLSSGNTIYF
v_call: TRBV27; d_call: -; j_call: TRBJ1-2; clone_size: -; cdr3_nt: TGTGCCAGCAGTTTATCCAGGGCGTATGGCTACACCTTC; cdr3_aa: CASSLSRAYGYTF
v_call: TRBV14; d_call: -; j_call: TRBJ1-2; clone_size: -; cdr3_nt: TGTGCCAGCAGCCAAGAACTGGAGACCAACCGAGCCCTCTATGGCTACACCTTC; cdr3_aa: CASSQELETNRALYGYTF
v_call: TRBV6-5; d_call: -; j_call: TRBJ2-2; clone_size: -; cdr3_nt: TGTGCCAGCAGTTCTCCAGTTGGCACCGGGGAGCTGTTTTTT; cdr3_aa: CASSSPVGTGELFF
v_call: TRBV19; d_call: -; j_call: TRBJ1-6; clone_size: once; cdr3_nt: TGTGCCAGTAGTATAGAAGGCGTTCCCCTCCACTTT; cdr3_aa: CASSIEGVPLHF
v_call: TRBV5-1; d_call: TRBD1; j_call: TRBJ2-1; clone_size: -; cdr3_nt: TGCGCCAGCAGCTTGGTCCCCGGACAGGGAGACAATGAGCAGTTCTTC; cdr3_aa: CASSLVPGQGDNEQFF
v_call: TRBV7-2; d_call: -; j_call: TRBJ2-7; clone_size: -; cdr3_nt: TGTGCCTCCGCCCAGCGGGTCTCCTACGAGCAGTACTTC; cdr3_aa: CASAQRVSYEQYF
v_call: TRBV5-1; d_call: TRBD2; j_call: TRBJ2-5; clone_size: -; cdr3_nt: TGCGCCAGCAGAGAAAGCGGGGGACCCCAAGAGACCCAGTACTTC; cdr3_aa: CASRESGGPQETQYF
v_call: TRBV6-1; d_call: -; j_call: TRBJ2-7; clone_size: few; cdr3_nt: TGTGCCAGCAGTGTATTCCACGAGCAGTACTTC; cdr3_aa: CASSVFHEQYF
v_call: TRBV5-1; d_call: -; j_call: TRBJ1-1; clone_size: -; cdr3_nt: TGCGCCAGCAGCTTGTTAGGGGCGGACACTGAAGCTTTCTTT; cdr3_aa: CASSLLGADTEAFF
v_call: TRBV5-1; d_call: -; j_call: TRBJ1-4; clone_size: -; cdr3_nt: TGCGCCAGCAGCTTGGGCCAGAGTAATGAAAAACTGTTTTTT; cdr3_aa: CASSLGQSNEKLFF
v_call: TRBV14; d_call: TRBD1; j_call: TRBJ1-2; clone_size: once; cdr3_nt: TGTGCCAGCAGCGTTCACCGGGACAGGGGAGGCTACACCTTC; cdr3_aa: CASSVHRDRGGYTF
v_call: TRBV5-1; d_call: -; j_call: TRBJ1-2; clone_size: few; cdr3_nt: TGCGCCAGCAGCTTGGGAGGGCCGGGACGGGACGGCTACACCTTC; cdr3_aa: CASSLGGPGRDGYTF
v_call: TRBV4-3; d_call: -; j_call: TRBJ1-2; clone_size: -; cdr3_nt: TGCGCCAGCACCCAGGGGCTCGTTCGGGGCTACACCTTC; cdr3_aa: CASTQGLVRGYTF
v_call: TRBV5-4; d_call: -; j_call: TRBJ1-4; clone_size: -; cdr3_nt: TGTGCCAGCAGTGTGGGGCTTCGGGATGAAAAACTGTTTTTT; cdr3_aa: CASSVGLRDEKLFF
v_call: TRBV5-6; d_call: -; j_call: TRBJ2-5; clone_size: -; cdr3_nt: TGTGCCAGCAGCTTCAACATCCAAGAGACCCAGTACTTC; cdr3_aa: CASSFNIQETQYF
v_call: TRBV28; d_call: -; j_call: TRBJ1-3; clone_size: -; cdr3_nt: TGTGCCAGCAGCACTTCAAGTCTCTCTGGAAACACCATATATTTT; cdr3_aa: CASSTSSLSGNTIYF
v_call: TRBV5-1; d_call: -; j_call: TRBJ1-6; clone_size: few; cdr3_nt: TGCGCCAGCAATACTTCACCCCTCCACTTT; cdr3_aa: CASNTSPLHF
v_call: TRBV6-1; d_call: -; j_call: TRBJ2-7; clone_size: -; cdr3_nt: TGTGCCAGCAGTGAAACCCCCGGGAGCTCCTACGAGCAGTACTTC; cdr3_aa: CASSETPGSSYEQYF
v_call: TRBV29-1; d_call: -; j_call: TRBJ1-1; clone_size: -; cdr3_nt: TGCAGCGTTCAAACAGGGTTTCGGGCTGAAGCTTTCTTT; cdr3_aa: CSVQTGFRAEAFF
v_call: TRBV5-4; d_call: TRBD2; j_call: TRBJ2-3; clone_size: -; cdr3_nt: TGTGCCAGTAAGACGGGACTAGCGATGAAAGATACGCAGTATTTT; cdr3_aa: CASKTGLAMKDTQYF
v_call: TRBV2; d_call: -; j_call: TRBJ1-2; clone_size: once; cdr3_nt: TGTGCCAGCAGTTTCGGGACGGCCTATGGCTACACCTTC; cdr3_aa: CASSFGTAYGYTF
v_call: TRBV4-3; d_call: -; j_call: TRBJ2-2; clone_size: -; cdr3_nt: TGCGCCAGCAGCCAAGGCAGGTATACCGGGGAGCTGTTTTTT; cdr3_aa: CASSQGRYTGELFF
v_call: TRBV2; d_call: TRBD2; j_call: TRBJ2-3; clone_size: -; cdr3_nt: TGTGCCAGCAGACTGATTCCGGGGGGGCGGGGAGATACGCAGTATTTT; cdr3_aa: CASRLIPGGRGDTQYF
v_call: TRBV20-1; d_call: -; j_call: TRBJ2-7; clone_size: -; cdr3_nt: TGCAGTGCTAGCGGGGTTAACGAGCAGTACTTC; cdr3_aa: CSASGVNEQYF
v_call: TRBV14; d_call: TRBD1; j_call: TRBJ2-3; clone_size: -; cdr3_nt: TGTGCCAGCAGCCAAGATGGGCCGGGACAGCACCATACGCAGTATTTT; cdr3_aa: CASSQDGPGQHHTQYF
v_call: TRBV4-1; d_call: -; j_call: TRBJ2-7; clone_size: -; cdr3_nt: TGCGCCAGCAGCCAAGAAGTACTACTAGTTGCGCAGTACTTC; cdr3_aa: CASSQEVLLVAQYF
v_call: TRBV9; d_call: -; j_call: TRBJ2-7; clone_size: -; cdr3_nt: TGTGCCAGCAGCGGAGACCCGGCGGCCCAGCTCTCCTCCGAGCAGTACTTC; cdr3_aa: CASSGDPAAQLSSEQYF